This T cell receptor (beta chain) stems from a study of T-cell reconstitution after alpha-beta-depleted transplantation in children (TCRdb year 2016). With respect to the entire study: Using TCR repertoire profiling, the study followed T-cell immune reconstitution in a quantitative way in children after TCRalphabeta/CD19-depleted allogeneic hematopoietic cell transplantation.

Library prep was done by PCR. Sequencing instrument: Illumina HiSeq 2500. TCR libraries were prepared with molecular barcoding, using unique molecular identifiers to normalize TCRbeta repertoire quantification. TCRdb applied fastp at Q25 and MiXCR to the public reads, then kept only in-frame beta chains. Rows merge per CDR3 protein into single entries with the most common DNA and genes. The table for this sample lists 150,000 to 200,000 distinct CDR3 sequences; roughly 15% of them were counted only once. The ten largest clones capture roughly 13% of the sample. V is clipped by 6 bases and J by 3 bases, and the sequence between their germline boundaries is 24 bases long. The CDR3 spans 17 residues, from the cysteine through the phenylalanine. The only DNA kept is the CDR3, 51 bases in frame from the first base. The germline V gene gives CDR1 as SGHTS and CDR2 as YDEGEE. This clonotype showed up many times. Its antigen has not been determined. The record has no base qualities; no much larger clone is one base away.

The receptor's source is a human donor who donated a stem cell graft to a child with acute lymphoblastic leukemia. Here the sequenced sample was PBMCs from the stem cell graft donor, taken from the stem cell graft. The rearranged chain carries TRBV5-8 and TRBJ1-1, with a weak D call of TRBD1 (6 bases match). The bases read TGTGCCAGCACCATCAGGGGAACACCTACTAGGCACACTGAAGCTTTCTTT. Its coded protein is CASTIRGTPTRHTEAFF.